What follows is one TCR beta chain and its context. Its antigen is not known. There are 13 residues in the CDR3. Germline V gene sequence: CDR1 SGHVS, CDR2 FNYEAQ. The V gene end was trimmed by 5 bases and the J gene end by 4 bases; junction bases not matched to a gene: 3. These data are taken from a study of cytomegalovirus exposure and HLA in healthy donors. Study findings and constraints: Both high specificity and high sensitivity reportedly marked the classifier's diagnosis of cytomegalovirus status. A likely sequencing artifact accounted for one observed cluster of highly shared sequence variants. Later analysis reportedly placed an Asian-associated ancestry cluster below the roughly 640-donor mean in N-insertions.

The PCR was carried out with 60 Vbeta primers and 13 Jbeta primers. TCRdb keeps only in-frame clones here, not all; method: immunoSEQ multiplex PCR. Among 130,000 or so clones listed, around 74% were seen once. V usage is TRBV7-6 and J usage is TRBJ1-2, with 8 bases fitting TRBD1. Material: PBMCs. The sequence derives from a man aged 18 to 30 in good health and CMV-seropositive. Here the CDR3 reads CASSPGQGYGYTF. CDR3 DNA: TGTGCCAGCAGCCCAGGACAGGGCTATGGCTACACCTTC.